A selection of T cell receptor beta chains follows, all from one sample in a study of shared clonotypes between healthy human individuals. TCRdb's copy holds only in-frame clones and misses some; the assay was immunoSEQ multiplex PCR. Seen here are 2 million to 3 million clones, under 95% observed once, and the top ten hold 0.36%. The material sequenced was naive CD4+ T cells from PBMCs. These receptors were taken from a man younger than 30 in good health. Some clones in this sample may be carry-over from other donors' samples. Both conserved end residues are part of each CDR3. The D gene is left open where the match is weak. The listing skips clone size in some rows; elsewhere it reads once, few, many or a size class.

CDR3aa: CASSQDYSGFYNEQFF
CDR3nt: TGCGCCAGCAGCCAAGACTATAGTGGATTCTACAATGAGCAGTTCTTC
v_gene: TRBV4-3
len: 16
abundance: NA
j_gene: TRBJ2-1
d_gene: NA

CDR3aa: CASSLGTHGAGELFF
CDR3nt: TGTGCCAGCAGCTTAGGGACTCATGGGGCCGGGGAGCTGTTTTTT
v_gene: TRBV7-8
len: 15
abundance: NA
j_gene: TRBJ2-2
d_gene: NA

CDR3aa: CASSFLETRAQHF
CDR3nt: TGTGCCAGCAGTTTCCTTGAGACTAGGGCCCAGCATTTT
v_gene: TRBV28
len: 13
abundance: once
j_gene: TRBJ1-5
d_gene: NA

CDR3aa: CASSPSGTLLEEDTQYF
CDR3nt: TGTGCCAGCAGCCCTAGCGGGACTCTTTTAGAGGAAGATACGCAGTATTTT
v_gene: TRBV11-3
len: 17
abundance: NA
j_gene: TRBJ2-3
d_gene: TRBD2

CDR3aa: CASSSRGAGNTIYF
CDR3nt: TGTGCCAGCAGCTCAAGAGGGGCTGGAAACACCATATATTTT
v_gene: TRBV7-9
len: 14
abundance: NA
j_gene: TRBJ1-3
d_gene: NA

CDR3aa: CASSLGTGRNTEAFF
CDR3nt: TGTGCCAGCTCACTGGGGACAGGGCGTAACACTGAAGCTTTCTTT
v_gene: TRBV18
len: 15
abundance: NA
j_gene: TRBJ1-1
d_gene: TRBD1

CDR3aa: CASSASGTKNTGELFF
CDR3nt: TGTGCCAGCAGCGCGTCCGGGACTAAGAACACCGGGGAGCTGTTTTTT
v_gene: TRBV7-9
len: 16
abundance: NA
j_gene: TRBJ2-2
d_gene: TRBD2

CDR3aa: CASSLGLADYNEQFF
CDR3nt: TGTGCCAGCAGCCTGGGACTAGCGGATTACAATGAGCAGTTCTTC
v_gene: TRBV7-3
len: 15
abundance: NA
j_gene: TRBJ2-1
d_gene: TRBD2

CDR3aa: CASSLWGTGGFVQPQHF
CDR3nt: TGTGCCAGCAGCCTGTGGGGGACAGGGGGCTTCGTTCAGCCCCAGCATTTT
v_gene: TRBV5-5
len: 17
abundance: NA
j_gene: TRBJ1-5
d_gene: TRBD1

CDR3aa: CAISGGGSLGYNEQFF
CDR3nt: TGTGCCATCAGTGGCGGAGGGAGCTTGGGGTACAATGAGCAGTTCTTC
v_gene: TRBV10-3
len: 16
abundance: NA
j_gene: TRBJ2-1
d_gene: NA

CDR3aa: CASSEIAGFSTGELFF
CDR3nt: TGTGCCAGCAGTGAGATAGCGGGCTTCAGCACCGGGGAGCTGTTTTTT
v_gene: TRBV6-1
len: 16
abundance: NA
j_gene: TRBJ2-2
d_gene: TRBD2

CDR3aa: CSVPGLAGTISYNEQFF
CDR3nt: TGCAGCGTCCCGGGACTAGCGGGTACTATCTCCTACAATGAGCAGTTCTTC
v_gene: TRBV29-1
len: 17
abundance: NA
j_gene: TRBJ2-1
d_gene: TRBD2

CDR3aa: CASSWAQETQYF
CDR3nt: TGTGCCAGCAGTTGGGCCCAAGAGACCCAGTACTTC
v_gene: TRBV6-1
len: 12
abundance: NA
j_gene: TRBJ2-5
d_gene: NA

CDR3aa: CASSSSTGNPPGELFF
CDR3nt: TGTGCCAGCAGCTCCTCGACAGGGAATCCTCCCGGGGAGCTGTTTTTT
v_gene: TRBV7-3
len: 16
abundance: once
j_gene: TRBJ2-2
d_gene: TRBD1

CDR3aa: CASRQTSGRGNTQYF
CDR3nt: TGTGCCAGCAGGCAGACTAGCGGGAGGGGGAATACGCAGTATTTT
v_gene: TRBV11-2
len: 15
abundance: NA
j_gene: TRBJ2-3
d_gene: TRBD2

CDR3aa: CASSPGGGDGYTF
CDR3nt: TGTGCCAGCAGCCCCGGGGGGGGCGATGGCTACACCTTC
v_gene: TRBV7-3
len: 13
abundance: few
j_gene: TRBJ1-2
d_gene: NA

CDR3aa: CASSLQLFYEQFF
CDR3nt: TGCGCCAGCAGCTTGCAGCTGTTCTATGAGCAGTTCTTC
v_gene: TRBV5-1
len: 13
abundance: NA
j_gene: TRBJ2-1
d_gene: NA

CDR3aa: CASSSDRDSRLGEKLFF
CDR3nt: TGTGCCAGCAGCTCAGACCGGGACAGCAGGCTTGGAGAAAAACTGTTTTTT
v_gene: TRBV5-4
len: 17
abundance: NA
j_gene: TRBJ1-4
d_gene: TRBD1

CDR3aa: CSVLSGANVLTF
CDR3nt: TGCAGCGTTTTGTCTGGGGCCAACGTCCTGACTTTC
v_gene: TRBV29-1
len: 12
abundance: NA
j_gene: TRBJ2-6
d_gene: NA

CDR3aa: CASSQGTRPYF
CDR3nt: TGCGCCAGCAGCCAAGGGACAAGGCCATACTTC
v_gene: TRBV4-3
len: 11
abundance: NA
j_gene: TRBJ2-7
d_gene: NA

CDR3aa: CASSLRPLGGYGYTF
CDR3nt: TGTGCCAGTAGTCTAAGGCCATTGGGGGGATATGGCTACACCTTC
v_gene: TRBV19
len: 15
abundance: NA
j_gene: TRBJ1-2
d_gene: NA

CDR3aa: CASSFRLAEYEQYF
CDR3nt: TGTGCCAGCAGCTTCCGACTAGCGGAGTACGAGCAGTACTTC
v_gene: TRBV11-1
len: 14
abundance: NA
j_gene: TRBJ2-7
d_gene: TRBD2

CDR3aa: CASSPGLAGYNEQFF
CDR3nt: TGTGCCAGCAGCCCGGGACTAGCGGGATACAATGAGCAGTTCTTC
v_gene: TRBV6-1
len: 15
abundance: NA
j_gene: TRBJ2-1
d_gene: TRBD2

CDR3aa: CASRGPQGFMNTEAFF
CDR3nt: TGTGCCAGTAGAGGGCCACAGGGCTTTATGAACACTGAAGCTTTCTTT
v_gene: TRBV19
len: 16
abundance: NA
j_gene: TRBJ1-1
d_gene: NA

CDR3aa: CASSGKATGITNIQYF
CDR3nt: TGTGCCAGCAGCGGGAAAGCGACAGGTATCACAAACATTCAGTACTTC
v_gene: TRBV7-9
len: 16
abundance: NA
j_gene: TRBJ2-4
d_gene: NA

CDR3aa: CASSKVGGLTNTGELFF
CDR3nt: TGTGCCAGCAGCAAAGTGGGGGGACTGACAAACACCGGGGAGCTGTTTTTT
v_gene: TRBV21-1
len: 17
abundance: NA
j_gene: TRBJ2-2
d_gene: NA

CDR3aa: CASSPQQAFF
CDR3nt: TGTGCCAGCAGCCCCCAGCAGGCTTTCTTT
v_gene: TRBV7-6
len: 10
abundance: NA
j_gene: TRBJ1-1
d_gene: NA

CDR3aa: CASSVDRVNTEAFF
CDR3nt: TGTGCCAGTAGTGTGGACAGGGTGAACACTGAAGCTTTCTTT
v_gene: TRBV19
len: 14
abundance: few
j_gene: TRBJ1-1
d_gene: TRBD1

CDR3aa: CASRWTPSDSPLHF
CDR3nt: TGTGCCAGCAGATGGACCCCGAGTGACTCACCCCTCCACTTT
v_gene: TRBV6-5
len: 14
abundance: NA
j_gene: TRBJ1-6
d_gene: NA

CDR3aa: CASSMWGTGPQHF
CDR3nt: TGTGCCAGTAGTATGTGGGGGACGGGGCCCCAGCATTTT
v_gene: TRBV19
len: 13
abundance: NA
j_gene: TRBJ1-5
d_gene: NA

CDR3aa: CASSIDHREITDTQYF
CDR3nt: TGTGCCAGTAGTATAGATCACCGGGAGATCACAGATACGCAGTATTTT
v_gene: TRBV19
len: 16
abundance: NA
j_gene: TRBJ2-3
d_gene: NA

CDR3aa: CASSPRDRGRADTQYF
CDR3nt: TGTGCCAGCAGTCCCCGGGACAGGGGGCGCGCAGATACGCAGTATTTT
v_gene: TRBV27
len: 16
abundance: NA
j_gene: TRBJ2-3
d_gene: TRBD1

CDR3aa: CASSTGLGGYTF
CDR3nt: TGTGCCAGCAGTACAGGGCTCGGGGGCTACACCTTC
v_gene: TRBV25-1
len: 12
abundance: NA
j_gene: TRBJ1-2
d_gene: NA

CDR3aa: CASSYDRGGPQHF
CDR3nt: TGTGCCAGCAGTTACGACAGGGGTGGACCCCAGCATTTT
v_gene: TRBV6-6
len: 13
abundance: NA
j_gene: TRBJ1-5
d_gene: TRBD1